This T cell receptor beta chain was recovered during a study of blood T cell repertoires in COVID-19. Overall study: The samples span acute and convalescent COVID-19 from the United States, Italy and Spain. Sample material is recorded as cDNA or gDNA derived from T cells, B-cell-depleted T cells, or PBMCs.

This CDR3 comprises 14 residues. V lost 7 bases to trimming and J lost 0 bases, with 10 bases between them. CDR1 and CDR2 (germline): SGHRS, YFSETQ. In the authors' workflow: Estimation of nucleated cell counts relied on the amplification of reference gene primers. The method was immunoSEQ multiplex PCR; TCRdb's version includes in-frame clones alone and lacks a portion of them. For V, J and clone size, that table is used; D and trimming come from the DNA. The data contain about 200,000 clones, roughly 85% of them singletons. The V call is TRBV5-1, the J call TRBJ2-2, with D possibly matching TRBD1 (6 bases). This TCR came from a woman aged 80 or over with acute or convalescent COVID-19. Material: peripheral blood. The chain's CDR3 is CASAGTTNTGELFF. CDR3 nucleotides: TGCGCCAGCGCCGGGACAACGAACACCGGGGAGCTGTTTTTT.